These 30 T cell receptor beta chains originate from one sample sequenced in a study of regulatory T cells in long-lasting Graves disease. Time point meaning: newly diagnosed GD, antithyroid drugs for less than 3 months. With RNA extracted from PBMCs as input, the TCR library was made. Arm-PCR of CDR3 regions with iRepertoire HTBI primers generated TCR beta libraries. A single record per CDR3 protein comes from TCRdb applying MiXCR to the multiplex PCR reads. The sample contains about 220,000 distinct CDR3 sequences, roughly 18% of which appear only once. This sample was shared with a second study, whose subject was T cells in Graves' hyperthyroidism and ophthalmopathy.

This specimen consisted of peripheral blood mononuclear cells (PBMCs), obtained at new diagnosis, from a patient treated with antithyroid drugs. These receptors were obtained from a woman in her twenties or thirties with Graves disease.

This clonotype was recorded many times. The chain is built from TRBV24-1 and TRBJ2-7; no clear D. This CDR3 is built from 11 residues. V was shortened by 1 base and J by 6 bases, with 3 bases between the two germline ends. CDR1 is KGHDR, CDR2 SFDVKD, per germline. Here the CDR3 reads CATSDFSEQYF. CDR3 nucleotides: TGTGCCACCAGTGATTTTAGCGAGCAGTACTTC.

This clonotype was recorded once. At one of its ends the junction is not consistent with the germline gene, which may arise from a read error. The V call is TRBV2, the J call TRBJ2-5; a weak D match, TRBD2 (7 bases). The better agreement between TRBJ2-1 and the DNA end casts doubt on the J call. The germline gives CDR1 SNHLY, CDR2 FYNNEI. The CDR3 consists of 16 residues. This chain's CDR3 is CASCLMRGGEHNGQFF. CDR3 in DNA: TGTGCCAGCTGTCTCATGCGCGGGGGCGAACACAATGGGCAGTTCTTC.

This clonotype appeared many times. J is TRBJ1-6 and V is TRBV12-3 or TRBV12-4; 7 bases map to TRBD1. With 1 base clipped from V and 10 bases from J, the junction kept 7 bases outside the gene matches. The CDR3 extends over 15 amino acids. The CDR3 region has the DNA TGTGCCAGCAGTTTAGGGCCAGGGGGGCACTCACCCCTCCACTTT. This codes for CASSLGPGGHSPLHF.

This clonotype was counted at least ten times. The chain couples TRBV6-1 to TRBJ2-2, with D maybe TRBD2 (5 bases). The CDR3 extends over 13 amino acids. With 5 bases removed from V and 7 bases from J, the gap between germline ends came to 11 bases. Germline V gene data show CDR1 as MNHNS and CDR2 as SASEGT. CDR3 residues: CASSMDSHGELFF. CDR3 bases: TGTGCCAGCAGTATGGACTCTCACGGGGAGCTGTTTTTT.

This clonotype occurred many times. The chain combines TRBV3-1 with TRBJ2-1; TRBD2 agrees at 15 bases. The CDR3 extends over 14 amino acids. V shed 3 bases, J shed 15 bases, and the junction held 6 bases outside the gene matches. CDR1 LGHDT and CDR2 YNNKEL come from the germline V gene (reference sequence). Written as DNA, the CDR3 is TGTGCCAGCAGCCACGGACTAGCGGGGGGGTTTGTGTTCTTC. The encoded protein is CASSHGLAGGFVFF.

J is TRBJ2-4 and V is TRBV28; 7 bases are a match to TRBD1. The V gene's germline CDR1 is MDHEN and CDR2 SYDVKM. CDR3 size: 15 residues. J lost 1 base, V lost 4 bases, and 4 bases had no gene match. CDR3 region: CASSSTGVAKNIQYF. The CDR3 region has the DNA TGTGCCAGCAGTTCTACAGGGGTGGCCAAAAACATTCAGTACTTC. Supplemented by reference TRBV28 and TRBJ2-4, the full variable domain reads DVKVTQSSRYLVKRTGEKVFLECVQDMDHENMFWYRQDPGLGLRLIYFSYDVKMKEKGDIPEGYSVSREKKERFSLILESASTNQTSMYLCASSSTGVAKNIQYFGAGTRLSVL.

This clonotype was seen at least ten times. The rearrangement uses TRBV29-1 and TRBJ2-3; D might be TRBD1 (5 bases). Looked up from germline, CDR1 is SQVTM and CDR2 is ANQGSEA. V was shortened by 4 bases and J by 0 bases, with 20 bases between the two germline ends. The CDR3 is 17 residues long. This chain's CDR3 is CSVVSRVRTSSTDTQYF. CDR3 nucleotides: TGCAGCGTTGTATCCAGGGTCAGAACCTCTAGCACAGATACGCAGTATTTT.

Notes on this clonotype: Since a far larger clone is one base different, this is likely a read error. This sequence joins TRBV11-2 and TRBJ2-1; D possibly corresponds to TRBD1 (5 bases). Trimming stripped 4 bases from V and 8 bases from J, with 12 bases between. Looked up from germline, CDR1 is SGHAT and CDR2 is FQNNGV. The CDR3 length is 13 residues. The CDR3 sequence: CASSSQGYDEQFF. CDR3 bases: TGTGCCAGCAGCTCGCAGGGTTACGATGAGCAGTTCTTC.

This clonotype was seen ten or more times. The chain uses TRBV5-5 and TRBJ1-4, with TRBD1 identical over 7 bases. Unmatched junction bases numbered 5, after V lost 2 bases and J lost 7 bases. The CDR3 contains 14 residues. CDR1 is SGHKS, CDR2 YYEKEE, per germline (reference sequence). CDR3 coding DNA: TGTGCCAGCAGCTTCACAGGGGCGGTTGAAAAACTGTTTTTT. Translating it yields CASSFTGAVEKLFF.

The chain couples TRBV5-6 to TRBJ2-1; 10 bases align to TRBD2. Trimming cost V 5 bases and J 3 bases; bases outside gene matches: 8. The CDR3 is 16 residues long. Germline CDR1 SGHDT, CDR2 YYEEEE. The CDR3 here is CASRPLAGAVYNEQFF. CDR3 in DNA: TGTGCCAGCAGACCTCTAGCGGGAGCGGTCTACAATGAGCAGTTCTTC. Full variable domain (rest looked up from reference TRBV5-6 and TRBJ2-1): DAGVTQSPTHLIKTRGQQVTLRCSPKSGHDTVSWYQQALGQGPQFIFQYYEEEERQRGNFPDRFSGHQFPNYSSELNVNALLLGDSALYLCASRPLAGAVYNEQFFGPGTRLTVL.

This clonotype has ten or more counts. Here the CDR3 DNA reads TGTGCCAGCAGCTTCGGACAGGCGATGGTGGGGGGAAACACCATATATTTT. Residues: CASSFGQAMVGGNTIYF. V and J are TRBV7-9 and TRBJ1-3, with TRBD1 identical over 7 bases. V trimming: 3 bases; J trimming: 4 bases; junction bases outside the gene matches: 12. The germline CDR1 and CDR2 sequences are SEHNR and FQNEAQ (reference sequence). The CDR3 has 17 residues.

This clonotype has at least ten counts. The V and J genes are TRBV20-1 and TRBJ2-6; a possible D gene is TRBD1 (6 bases). The germline V gene encodes CDR1 DFQATT and CDR2 SNEGSKA (reference sequence). This CDR3 comprises 14 residues. With 2 bases removed from V and 3 bases from J, the gap between germline ends came to 8 bases. The CDR3 sequence is CSARQGSGANVLTF. In nucleotides, the CDR3 is TGCAGTGCTAGACAGGGGAGTGGGGCCAACGTCCTGACTTTC.

This clonotype was seen ten or more times. The chain employs TRBV28 and TRBJ2-1; no clear D gene. The germline gives CDR1 MDHEN, CDR2 SYDVKM. Trimming shortened V by 2 bases and J by 1 base, and 6 bases separated the two germline ends. The CDR3 is made up of 14 amino acids. The CDR3 loop reads CASSLDPSYNEQFF. Here the CDR3 DNA reads TGTGCCAGCAGTTTAGACCCATCCTACAATGAGCAGTTCTTC.

This clonotype was detected a few times. Relative to the germline gene, one junction end is altered; a read error may explain this. The chain links TRBV30 to TRBJ2-1; D may correspond to TRBD1 or TRBD2 (5 bases each). The CDR3 runs 14 residues. Germline CDR1 is GTSNPN and CDR2 is SVGIG (reference sequence). CDR3 nucleotide sequence: TGTGCCTGGAGTGGGGGGATGGAGTTCAATGAGCAGCTCTTC. The encoded protein is CAWSGGMEFNEQLF.

This clonotype has a count of ten or more. This chain uses TRBV12-3 or TRBV12-4 with TRBJ1-4; D unclear. V was trimmed by 1 base and J by 7 bases, leaving 13 bases between them. CDR3 length: 15 residues. CDR3 in DNA: TGTGCCAGCAGTTTAGGGGGAAGTCGGAGTGAAAAACTGTTTTTT. Its translation is CASSLGGSRSEKLFF.

This chain connects TRBV18 to TRBJ2-1; 7 bases align to TRBD1. CDR3 length equals 14 residues. After removal of 1 base from V and 7 bases from J, the junction contained 4 bases not matched to a gene. CDR1 KGHSH and CDR2 LQKENI come from the germline V gene. The CDR3 sequence: CASSPQGAGNEQFF. The CDR3 nucleotides read TGTGCCAGCTCACCACAGGGGGCTGGGAATGAGCAGTTCTTC.

This clonotype has ten or more counts. The CDR3 DNA follows: TGCGCCAGCAGCTGGGGGGACGGTAACACTGAAGCTTTCTTT. As protein: CASSWGDGNTEAFF. This sequence joins TRBV5-1 and TRBJ1-1; D might be TRBD1 (5 bases). Germline CDR1 is SGHRS and CDR2 is YFSETQ. The CDR3 has 14 residues. Trimming removed 3 bases at V and 2 bases at J, with 11 bases between.

The chain recombines TRBV28 with TRBJ1-3, with 10 bases fitting TRBD1. CDR1 and CDR2 (germline): MDHEN, SYDVKM. The V and J ends lost 6 bases and 7 bases, in that order; junction bases with no gene match: 9. The CDR3 totals 15 residues. CDR3 protein: CASSPAGTGENTIYF. Here the CDR3 DNA reads TGTGCCAGCAGCCCCGCCGGGACAGGGGAGAACACCATATATTTT.

This clonotype occurred many times. The gene calls are TRBV19 and TRBJ2-7; D remains ambiguous. Germline V gene sequence: CDR1 LNHDA, CDR2 SQIVND (reference sequence). With 1 base removed from V and 6 bases from J, the gap between germline ends came to 10 bases. There are 13 residues in the CDR3. CDR3 sequence (DNA): TGTGCCAGTAGTATAGTCCCGGGTGGCGAGCAGTACTTC. It is translated as CASSIVPGGEQYF.

This clonotype was picked up many times. The chain has TRBV11-2 and TRBJ2-7; D is possibly TRBD1 (5 bases). Between the trimmed V and J ends, which lost 2 bases and 3 bases, there was a span of 14 bases. Germline CDR1 is SGHAT and CDR2 is FQNNGV. There are 15 residues in the CDR3. The DNA of the CDR3 is TGTGCCAGCAGCTTATTTGGGCAGGGCAGCTACGAGCAGTACTTC. Its translation: CASSLFGQGSYEQYF.

This clonotype was observed a handful of times. Germline and junction disagree at one end, which may indicate a read error. The rearrangement links TRBV30 to TRBJ1-2, with 7 bases identical to TRBD1. The germline V gene encodes CDR1 GTSNPN and CDR2 SVGIG (reference sequence). The CDR3 contains 15 residues. CDR3: CACSAQGGDSYGYTF. In DNA, the CDR3 is TGTGCCTGCAGTGCCCAGGGGGGAGACTCCTATGGCTACACCTTC.

This clonotype has just a few counts. V usage is TRBV19 and J usage is TRBJ2-1, with 7 positions matching TRBD1. This CDR3 is 11 amino acids long. The germline CDR1 and CDR2 sequences are LNHDA and SQIVND (reference sequence). J gave up 9 bases and V 4 bases, and 0 bases lay outside the gene matches. In DNA, the CDR3 is TGTGCCAGTAGTACAGGGGGTGAGCAGTTCTTC. Protein sequence: CASSTGGEQFF.

This clonotype was found many times. This sequence joins TRBV6-5 and TRBJ2-3; 8 positions match TRBD1. This CDR3 comprises 15 residues. Germline V gene sequence: CDR1 MNHEY, CDR2 SVGAGI. The trim removed 2 bases at V and 4 bases at J, leaving 5 bases unmatched. The CDR3 coding sequence is TGTGCCAGCAGTTACCGACAGGGGTGGGCAGATACGCAGTATTTT. Residues: CASSYRQGWADTQYF.

This clonotype has a count of ten or more. The chain employs TRBV2 and TRBJ2-3, with unresolved D. Trimming stripped 5 bases from V and 2 bases from J, with 23 bases between. Germline V gene sequence: CDR1 SNHLY, CDR2 FYNNEI. The CDR3 consists of 18 residues. The CDR3 protein is CASSWAQSTGSFTDTQYF. CDR3 nucleotide sequence: TGTGCCAGCAGTTGGGCTCAGTCAACCGGGTCCTTCACAGATACGCAGTATTTT.

Ten or more counts support this clonotype. V gene TRBV6-1 combines with J gene TRBJ1-3; D not resolved. CDR1 is MNHNS and CDR2 is SASEGT in the germline V gene. The CDR3 length is 13 residues. Trimming left V 10 bases short and J 0 bases short, with 10 bases between. CDR3 loop: CATNKRSGNTIYF. The CDR3 DNA follows: TGTGCCACTAACAAGCGCTCTGGAAACACCATATATTTT.

This clonotype was seen a few times. This chain connects TRBV28 to TRBJ1-2, with a tentative D call TRBD1 (5 bases). CDR1 is MDHEN and CDR2 is SYDVKM in the germline V gene. The CDR3 has 11 residues. The chain's CDR3 is CVSGVGYGYTF. The CDR3 nucleotides read TGTGTCTCGGGGGTCGGCTATGGCTACACCTTC.

The rearrangement links TRBV3-1 to TRBJ2-5; TRBD1 agrees at 8 bases. Trimming took 5 bases from V and 2 from J; bases not matched to a gene: 1. The CDR3 consists of 13 residues. The V gene's germline CDR1 is LGHDT and CDR2 YNNKEL (reference sequence). CDR3 residues: CASSNRGQETQYF. CDR3 DNA: TGTGCCAGCAGCAACAGGGGGCAAGAGACCCAGTACTTC.

This clonotype was seen many times. The CDR3 sequence: CASSVNWGANQPQHF. CDR3 DNA: TGTGCCAGCAGCGTAAACTGGGGGGCGAATCAGCCCCAGCATTTT. The J gene is TRBJ1-5, the V gene TRBV9, with TRBD1 as a possible D gene (6 bases). There are 15 residues in the CDR3. Germline assignment: CDR1 SGDLS and CDR2 YYNGEE. The V gene lost 1 base and the J gene lost 4 bases, with 12 bases spanning the gap.

V and J are TRBV2 and TRBJ2-1, with D unresolved. The end of the DNA fits TRBJ2-5 better, so the J call may be wrong. Germline V CDR1 and CDR2: SNHLY, FYNNEI. The CDR3 sequence is 14 residues long. The CDR3 DNA reads TGTGCCAGCAGTGACCGAACCTCCCCAGAAGCCCAGTACTTC. This encodes CASSDRTSPEAQYF.

The sample holds many counts of this clonotype. The chain has TRBV18 and TRBJ2-3; 7 nucleotides agree with TRBD2. Germline-derived CDR1 and CDR2 are KGHSH and LQKENI. This CDR3 spans 16 amino acids. Germline trimming cut 2 bases from V and 1 base from J; bases unmatched to any gene: 6. The DNA of the CDR3 is TGTGCCAGCTCACCAATCCGGGGAGGGGGCACAGATACGCAGTATTTT. This codes for CASSPIRGGGTDTQYF.